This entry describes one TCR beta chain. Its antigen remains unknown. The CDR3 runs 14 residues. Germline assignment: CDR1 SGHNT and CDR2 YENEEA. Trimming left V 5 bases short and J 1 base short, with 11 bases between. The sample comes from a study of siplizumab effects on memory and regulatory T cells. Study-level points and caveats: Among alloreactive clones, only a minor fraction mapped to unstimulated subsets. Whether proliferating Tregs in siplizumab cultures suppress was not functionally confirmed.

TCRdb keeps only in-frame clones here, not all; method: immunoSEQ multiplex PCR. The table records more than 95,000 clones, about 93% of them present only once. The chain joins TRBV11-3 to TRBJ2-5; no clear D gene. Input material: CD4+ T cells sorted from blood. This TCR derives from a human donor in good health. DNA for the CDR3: TGTGCCAGCAGCGTCTCAAAGGGCCAAGAGACCCAGTACTTC. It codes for CASSVSKGQETQYF.